Presented here are 21 T cell receptor beta chains from one specimen sequenced in a study of CD8+CD57+ T cells in acquired aplastic anemia. Investigators profiled TCR beta VDJ and CDR3 from genomic DNA template. One entry per CDR3 protein results from TCRdb running MiXCR on the reads. This table has some 200,000 distinct CDR3 sequences, nearly 50% appearing once. The sequenced patients had an expansion of CD8+CD57+ cells seen by flow cytometry. Material: sorted CD4+, CD8+, or CD8+CD57+ T cells (not recorded which) from PBMCs. These receptors were collected from a human donor with aplastic anemia.

This clonotype was picked up many times. The rearrangement links TRBV6-1 to TRBJ2-2, with no clear D. CDR3 length equals 12 residues. V was pared by 7 bases and J by 4 bases, with 7 bases between. Germline V gene data show CDR1 as MNHNS and CDR2 as SASEGT. The CDR3 coding sequence is TGTGCCAGCATGAGTGGCACCGGGGAGCTGTTTTTT. Its protein product is CASMSGTGELFF.

The DNA of the CDR3 is TGTGCCAGCAGTGACTGGACAGGGGTCTATGGCTACACCTTC. Translation gives CASSDWTGVYGYTF. The chain recombines TRBV2 with TRBJ1-2; 9 positions match TRBD1. This CDR3 spans 14 amino acids. The germline V gene encodes CDR1 SNHLY and CDR2 FYNNEI. V lost 3 bases to trimming and J lost 4 bases; unmatched junction nucleotides: 3. The variable domain in full, completed from reference TRBV2 and TRBJ1-2, reads EPEVTQTPSHQVTQMGQEVILRCVPISNHLYFYWYRQILGQKVEFLVSFYNNEISEKSEIFDDQFSVERPDGSNFTLKIRSTKLEDSAMYFCASSDWTGVYGYTFGSGTRLTVV.

The V and J genes are TRBV2 and TRBJ1-4; no firm D call. CDR1 and CDR2 (germline): SNHLY, FYNNEI. The CDR3 length is 14 residues. V shed 4 bases and J shed 0 bases, with 6 bases lying between them. The CDR3 is CASSVDTTNEKLFF. DNA for the CDR3: TGTGCCAGCAGTGTGGATACAACTAATGAAAAACTGTTTTTT.

In this sample, this clonotype turned up many times. A single base separates this from a much larger clone, so it may be a read error. The chain employs TRBV7-6 and TRBJ1-6, with 7 nucleotides matching TRBD1. This CDR3 spans 13 amino acids. Germline CDR1 is SGHVS and CDR2 is FNYEAQ. V was pared by 3 bases and J by 7 bases, with 0 bases of the junction left unmatched. In nucleotides, the CDR3 is TGTGCCAGCAGCTTGACAGGGAATTCACCCCTCCACTTT. Its translation: CASSLTGNSPLHF.

The chain is built from TRBV20-1 and TRBJ2-7; no firm D call. The germline CDR1 and CDR2 sequences are DFQATT and SNEGSKA (reference sequence). The V end lost 1 base, the J end lost 3 bases, and 16 bases lay between the germline ends. This CDR3 comprises 15 residues. CDR3 bases: TGCAGTGCTAGAGCCCCTGCTGGAGAGAACTACGAGCAGTACTTC. Its protein is CSARAPAGENYEQYF.

The chain carries TRBV6-1 and TRBJ2-1, with D hard to call. The length of the CDR3 is 12 residues. Germline loops: CDR1 MNHNS, CDR2 SASEGT. With 1 base removed from V and 15 bases from J, the gap between germline ends came to 13 bases. CDR3 protein: CASSEETTKRFF. The CDR3, as DNA: TGTGCCAGCAGTGAAGAAACAACAAAGCGGTTCTTC.

Here the CDR3 reads CASSAGTALHF. The DNA of the CDR3 is TGTGCCAGCAGCGCGGGAACAGCCCTCCACTTT. The rearrangement joins TRBV25-1 to TRBJ1-6; D gene uncertain. The CDR3 runs 11 residues. The germline gives CDR1 MGHDK, CDR2 SYGVNS. With 6 bases removed from V and 14 bases from J, the gap between germline ends came to 11 bases. Supplemented by reference TRBV25-1 and TRBJ1-6, the full variable domain reads EADIYQTPRYLVIGTGKKITLECSQTMGHDKMYWYQQDPGMELHLIHYSYGVNSTEKGDLSSESTVSRIRTEHFPLTLESARPSHTSQYLCASSAGTALHFGNGTRLTVT.

Of note for this clonotype: A much larger clone lies a single base off, so this may be a read error. Likely a read error: the CDR3 ends without its conserved phenylalanine or tryptophan. This chain uses TRBV5-5 with TRBJ1-2; D is unclear. Trimming removed 0 bases from V and 5 bases from J, with 14 bases in between. Germline V gene data show CDR1 as SGHKS and CDR2 as YYEKEE (reference sequence). CDR3 length: 15 amino acids. The CDR3 reads CASSLAGRVLYGYTS. DNA of the CDR3: TGTGCCAGCAGCTTGGCAGGCCGGGTGCTATATGGCTACACCTCC.

V gene TRBV5-1 combines with J gene TRBJ1-1; TRBD1 aligns across 8 bases. The germline V gene has CDR1 SGHRS and CDR2 YFSETQ. V lost 0 bases, J lost 2 bases, and 9 bases stayed unmatched. The CDR3 contains 17 residues. This CDR3 is CASSLGTGFLSNTEAFF. The CDR3 DNA sequence: TGCGCCAGCAGCTTGGGGACAGGGTTTCTCTCAAACACTGAAGCTTTCTTT. The full variable domain, rest sourced from reference TRBV5-1 and TRBJ1-1, is KAGVTQTPRYLIKTRGQQVTLSCSPISGHRSVSWYQQTPGQGLQFLFEYFSETQRNKGNFPGRFSGRQFSNSRSEMNVSTLELGDSALYLCASSLGTGFLSNTEAFFGQGTRLTVV.

This clonotype was detected only once. The chain couples TRBV29-1 to TRBJ2-1, with TRBD1 matching over 9 bases. The CDR3 is 12 amino acids. The J segment lost 7 bases and the V segment lost 8 bases, leaving 6 bases of the junction unmatched. The germline gives CDR1 SQVTM, CDR2 ANQGSEA. The CDR3 region has the DNA TGCAGCTTCGACAGGGGGAGGAATGAGCAGTTCTTC. Encoded protein: CSFDRGRNEQFF.

Note on this clonotype: The junction shows a germline mismatch at one end, possibly a read error. This rearrangement joins TRBV2 to TRBJ1-1; possible D gene TRBD1, 5 bases. Germline CDR1 and CDR2: SNHLY and FYNNEI. The CDR3 loop spans 14 amino acids. The CDR3 here is CARNHPGWNTGAFF. Written as DNA, the CDR3 is TGTGCCAGAAATCACCCAGGGTGGAACACTGGAGCTTTCTTT.

The rearrangement uses TRBV27 and TRBJ1-2; TRBD1 matches 10 bases. J was trimmed by 6 bases and V by 4 bases; bases with no gene match: 14. The CDR3 is 17 residues long. Germline lookup yields CDR1 MNHEY and CDR2 SMNVEV (reference sequence). The CDR3 sequence: CASSSLGTGEVMNGYTF. CDR3 in DNA: TGTGCCAGCAGTTCCCTCGGGACAGGGGAGGTGATGAATGGCTACACCTTC.

For this clonotype: The junction departs from germline at one end; a sequencing error may be responsible. CDR3 residues: CVTSEIGTRDEQFF. CDR3 coding DNA: TGTGTCACCAGTGAGATAGGAACCAGGGATGAGCAGTTCTTC. This chain uses TRBV24-1 with TRBJ2-1; D perhaps matches TRBD1 (5 bases). The CDR3 has 14 residues. The V gene's germline CDR1 is KGHDR and CDR2 SFDVKD.

The chain joins TRBV7-8 to TRBJ1-4; 10 positions match TRBD1. The V gene's germline CDR1 is SGHVS and CDR2 FQNEAQ. The CDR3 is made up of 17 amino acids. Unmatched junction bases numbered 12, after V lost 6 bases and J lost 5 bases. The CDR3 spells CASSEARGQGLNEKLFF. DNA for the CDR3: TGTGCCAGCAGTGAAGCGCGGGGACAGGGGTTGAATGAAAAACTGTTTTTT.

This clonotype occurred many times. In nucleotides, the CDR3 is TGTGCCAGCAGCTTAGGAAGCCAGGAAGGAGAGACCCAGTACTTC. This encodes CASSLGSQEGETQYF. V gene TRBV11-3 combines with J gene TRBJ2-5; D is uncertain. Germline CDR1 SGHNT, CDR2 YENEEA. The V end was cut by 1 base, the J end by 4 bases, with 13 bases between. The CDR3 runs to 15 residues.

CDR3 sequence: CASSRWDRVSYEQYF. The CDR3 DNA follows: TGTGCCAGCAGCCGATGGGACAGGGTATCCTACGAGCAGTACTTC. The chain employs TRBV7-3 and TRBJ2-7; 9 positions agree with TRBD1. The trim removed 5 bases at V and 1 base at J, leaving 6 bases unmatched. The CDR3 runs to 15 residues. Germline V gene lookup returns CDR1 SGHTA and CDR2 FQGTGA.

Regarding this clonotype: One junction end does not reproduce the germline sequence, and a read error may be involved. The V and J genes are TRBV5-6 and TRBJ1-2; TRBD1 agrees at 7 bases. Germline CDR1 is SGHDT and CDR2 is YYEEEE. This CDR3 has 15 amino acids. The chain's CDR3 is CVSSFSDRTLYGYTF. The CDR3 nucleotides are TGTGTCAGCAGCTTTTCGGACAGGACCCTTTATGGCTACACCTTC.

This clonotype has at least ten counts. This sequence joins TRBV5-6 and TRBJ1-3; 9 nucleotides match TRBD1. The CDR3 is 15 amino acids. J was trimmed by 7 bases and V by 3 bases; bases with no gene match: 8. The germline CDR1 and CDR2 sequences are SGHDT and YYEEEE. DNA of the CDR3: TGTGCCAGCAGCTGGGGACAGGGCAGGGAGAACACCATATATTTT. Residues: CASSWGQGRENTIYF.

This clonotype was seen repeatedly, ten times or more. The J gene is TRBJ1-1, the V gene TRBV6-1; 8 nucleotides agree with TRBD1. J lost 5 bases, V lost 5 bases, and 7 bases had no gene match. Germline CDR1 and CDR2: MNHNS and SASEGT. The length of the CDR3 is 14 residues. The CDR3 spells CASSQDRGDTEAFF. Written as DNA, the CDR3 is TGTGCCAGCAGTCAAGACAGGGGCGATACTGAAGCTTTCTTT.

This clonotype was detected many times. The chain recombines TRBV5-1 with TRBJ2-3; TRBD2 matches 10 bases. Germline CDR1 is SGHRS and CDR2 is YFSETQ. J was trimmed by 2 bases and V by 4 bases; bases with no gene match: 7. CDR3 length: 16 residues. CDR3 sequence reads: CASSKGLAEPTDTQYF. In DNA, the CDR3 is TGCGCCAGCAGCAAAGGACTAGCGGAGCCCACAGATACGCAGTATTTT.

This clonotype was found many times. The chain is built from TRBV7-6 and TRBJ2-2, with a tentative D call TRBD1 (6 bases). Germline V gene data show CDR1 as SGHVS and CDR2 as FNYEAQ. The CDR3 covers 15 residues. Trimming left V 3 bases short and J 2 bases short, with 10 bases between. The CDR3 spells CASSFAGVNTGELFF. The CDR3 DNA reads as TGTGCCAGCAGCTTCGCAGGGGTTAACACCGGGGAGCTGTTTTTT.